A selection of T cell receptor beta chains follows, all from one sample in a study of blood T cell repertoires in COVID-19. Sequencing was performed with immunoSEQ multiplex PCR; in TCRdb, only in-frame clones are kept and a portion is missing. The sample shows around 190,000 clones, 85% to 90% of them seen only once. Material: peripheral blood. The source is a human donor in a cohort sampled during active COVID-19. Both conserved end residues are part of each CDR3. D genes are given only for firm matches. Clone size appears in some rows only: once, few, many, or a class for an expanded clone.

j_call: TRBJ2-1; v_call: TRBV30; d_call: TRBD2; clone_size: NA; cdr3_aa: CAWTSSGRYNEQFF; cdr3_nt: TGTGCCTGGACATCCAGCGGGAGGTACAATGAGCAGTTCTTC
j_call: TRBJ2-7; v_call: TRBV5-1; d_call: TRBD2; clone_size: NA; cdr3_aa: CASSPGLAGQGAQQYF; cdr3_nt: TGCGCCAGCAGCCCGGGACTAGCGGGACAAGGAGCACAGCAGTACTTC
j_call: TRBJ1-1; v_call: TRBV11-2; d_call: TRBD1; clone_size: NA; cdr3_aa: CASSGQGAVTEAFF; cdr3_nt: TGTGCCAGCAGCGGACAGGGGGCAGTCACTGAAGCTTTCTTT
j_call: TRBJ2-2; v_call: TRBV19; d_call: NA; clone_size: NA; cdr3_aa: CASMRAWDTGELFF; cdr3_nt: TGTGCCAGTATGAGGGCGTGGGACACCGGGGAGCTGTTTTTT
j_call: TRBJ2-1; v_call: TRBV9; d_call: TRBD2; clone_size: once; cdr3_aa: CASSEVAGGWGYEQFF; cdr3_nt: TGTGCCAGCAGCGAGGTAGCGGGAGGGTGGGGTTATGAGCAGTTCTTC
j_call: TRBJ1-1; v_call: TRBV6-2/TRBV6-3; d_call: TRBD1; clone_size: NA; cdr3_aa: CASSLPGQGAAFF; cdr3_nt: TGTGCCAGCAGTTTGCCGGGACAGGGGGCAGCTTTCTTT
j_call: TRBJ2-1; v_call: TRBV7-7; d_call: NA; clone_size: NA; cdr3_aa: CASSLAESSYNEQFF; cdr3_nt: TGTGCCAGCAGCTTAGCAGAGAGCTCCTACAATGAGCAGTTCTTC
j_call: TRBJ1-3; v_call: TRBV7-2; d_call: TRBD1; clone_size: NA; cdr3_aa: CASSLDRVGGNTIYF; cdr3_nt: TGTGCCAGCAGCTTGGACAGGGTTGGTGGAAACACCATATATTTT
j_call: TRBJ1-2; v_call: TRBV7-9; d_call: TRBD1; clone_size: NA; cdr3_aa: CASSPPSGTDYYGYTF; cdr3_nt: TGTGCCAGCAGCCCACCTTCCGGGACAGATTACTATGGCTACACCTTC
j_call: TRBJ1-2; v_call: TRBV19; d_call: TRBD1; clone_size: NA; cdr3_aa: CASSTLDRVGGYTF; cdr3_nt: TGTGCCAGTAGTACCCTAGACAGGGTCGGTGGCTACACCTTC
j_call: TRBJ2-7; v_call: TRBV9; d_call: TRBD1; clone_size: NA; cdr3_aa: CASSAEDRVGYEQYF; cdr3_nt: TGTGCCAGCAGCGCAGAGGACAGGGTTGGCTACGAGCAGTACTTC
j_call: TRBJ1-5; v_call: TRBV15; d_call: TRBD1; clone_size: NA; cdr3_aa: CATSRDMDRDNQPQHF; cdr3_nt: TGTGCCACCAGCAGAGATATGGACAGGGACAATCAGCCCCAGCATTTT
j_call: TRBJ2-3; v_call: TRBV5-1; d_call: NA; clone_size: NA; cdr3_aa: CASSLGVRVTDTQYF; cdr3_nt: TGCGCCAGCAGCTTGGGGGTGAGGGTCACAGATACGCAGTATTTT
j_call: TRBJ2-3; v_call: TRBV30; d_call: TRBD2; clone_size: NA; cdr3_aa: CAWRQGLAGNADTQYF; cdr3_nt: TGTGCCTGGAGGCAGGGACTAGCGGGGAACGCAGATACGCAGTATTTT
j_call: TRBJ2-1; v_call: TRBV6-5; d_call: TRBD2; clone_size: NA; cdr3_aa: CASTSTGGRNEQFF; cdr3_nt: TGTGCCAGCACCTCCACGGGGGGGCGGAATGAGCAGTTCTTC
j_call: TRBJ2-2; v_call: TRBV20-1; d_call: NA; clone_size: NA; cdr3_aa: CSAESTGELFF; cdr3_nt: TGCAGTGCCGAGTCCACCGGGGAGCTGTTTTTT